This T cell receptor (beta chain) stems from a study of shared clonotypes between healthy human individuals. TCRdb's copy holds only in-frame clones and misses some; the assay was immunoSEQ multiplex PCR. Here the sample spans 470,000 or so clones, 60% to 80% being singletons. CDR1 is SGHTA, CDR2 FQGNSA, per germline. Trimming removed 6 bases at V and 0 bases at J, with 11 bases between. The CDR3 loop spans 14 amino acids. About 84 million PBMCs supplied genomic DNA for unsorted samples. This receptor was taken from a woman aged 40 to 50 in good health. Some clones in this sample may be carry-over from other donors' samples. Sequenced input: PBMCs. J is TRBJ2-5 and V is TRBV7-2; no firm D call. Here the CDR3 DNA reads TGTGCCAGCAGGTTTCAGGCGAACCAAGAGACCCAGTACTTC. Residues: CASRFQANQETQYF.